This T cell receptor (beta chain) was found in a study of T cell responses to AZD1222 COVID-19 vaccine. Study results and caveats: Seropositive AZD1222 recipients at baseline numbered only five to seven.

TCRdb keeps only in-frame clones here, not all; method: immunoSEQ multiplex PCR. The table records 80,000 or so clones, nearly 85% of them present only once. Remarks on this clone: The antigen remains unidentified.

The CDR3 contains 15 residues. The V end lost 0 bases, the J end lost 3 bases, and 12 bases lay between the germline ends. The germline V gene encodes CDR1 SGHRS and CDR2 YFSETQ. The source of this sequence is an adult in good health. Sequenced here: peripheral blood, sampled on day 0 of AZD1222 vaccination. V is TRBV5-1 and J is TRBJ1-1; weak D call: TRBD1 (5 bases). The CDR3 nucleotides are TGCGCCAGCAGCTTGGCAGGGATACGCGACACTGAAGCTTTCTTT. It translates to CASSLAGIRDTEAFF.